This TCR beta chain was profiled in a study of T cell responses to AZD1222 COVID-19 vaccine. This CDR3 spans 17 amino acids. V lost 5 bases and J lost 1; bases outside the gene matches: 5. Germline lookup yields CDR1 SGHTA and CDR2 FQGNSA. General study findings and limits: Possibly, clonal diversity was underestimated; donors were largely white British and included more females. CD4 TCRs associated with vaccination spanned spike, dominating at 160-218 and 743-854.

Pooling of second doses given at about 4 or about 12 weeks was done. With respect to this clone: Its target is unknown.

Data came from immunoSEQ multiplex PCR; TCRdb stores just in-frame clones and leaves some out. The table lists about 84,000 clones, approximately 83% of them singletons, with more than 9% in the top ten. This receptor was taken from an adult who received the AZD1222 COVID-19 vaccine. The sample was peripheral blood, taken 28 days after the second AZD1222 dose. The genes are TRBV7-2 and TRBJ2-1; TRBD2 matches at 13 bases. CDR3 DNA sequence: TGTGCCAGCAGCGCCTCGACTAGCGGGGGGTCCTACAATGAGCAGTTCTTC. Residues: CASSASTSGGSYNEQFF.